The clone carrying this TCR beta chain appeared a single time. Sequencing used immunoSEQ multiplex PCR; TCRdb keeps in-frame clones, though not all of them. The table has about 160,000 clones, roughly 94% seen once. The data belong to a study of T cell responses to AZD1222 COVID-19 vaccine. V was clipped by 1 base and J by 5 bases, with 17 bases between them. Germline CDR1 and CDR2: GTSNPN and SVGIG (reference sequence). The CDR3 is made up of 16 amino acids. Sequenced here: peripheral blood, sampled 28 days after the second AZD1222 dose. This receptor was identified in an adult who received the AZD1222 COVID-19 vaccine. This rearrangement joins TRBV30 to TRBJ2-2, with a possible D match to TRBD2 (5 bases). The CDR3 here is CAWSGGGLAGTGELFF. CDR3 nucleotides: TGTGCCTGGAGTGGTGGTGGGCTAGCCGGTACCGGGGAGCTGTTTTTT.